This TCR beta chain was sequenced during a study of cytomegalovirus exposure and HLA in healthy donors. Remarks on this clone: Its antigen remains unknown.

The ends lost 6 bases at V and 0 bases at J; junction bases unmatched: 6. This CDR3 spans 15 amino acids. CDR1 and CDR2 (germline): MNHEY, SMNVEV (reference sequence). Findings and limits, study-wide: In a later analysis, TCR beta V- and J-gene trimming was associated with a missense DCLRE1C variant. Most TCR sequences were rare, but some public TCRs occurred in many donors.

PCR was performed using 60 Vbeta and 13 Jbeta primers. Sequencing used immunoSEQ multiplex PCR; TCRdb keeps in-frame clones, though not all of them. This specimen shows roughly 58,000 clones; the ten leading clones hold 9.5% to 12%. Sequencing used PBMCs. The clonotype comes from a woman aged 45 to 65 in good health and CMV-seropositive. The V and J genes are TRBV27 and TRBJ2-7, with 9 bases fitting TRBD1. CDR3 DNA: TGTGCCAGCAGACAAGACAGGGGGGTCTCCTACGAGCAGTACTTC. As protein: CASRQDRGVSYEQYF.